Listed below are T cell receptor beta chains from one sample, sequenced in a study of blood T cell repertoires in COVID-19. Profiled with immunoSEQ multiplex PCR; TCRdb holds only in-frame clones, not every one. The sample gives approximately 270,000 clones, around 93% of which show up once; 2.8% is in the top ten. Sequences were obtained from PBMCs or T cells enriched from blood (not recorded which). The source is a man between 35 and 55 years old who had been exposed to COVID-19. The CDR3 runs from the conserved cysteine through the conserved F or W. A D gene is named only where the DNA matches it firmly. A clone size is listed for some rows: how often the clone was seen (once, few, many), or a class if it is expanded.

j_gene: TRBJ2-7
abundance: few
d_gene: TRBD2
v_gene: TRBV19
CDR3nt: TGTGCCAGTAGTATAAGTGGGACTAGCGGATACGAGCAGTACTTC
CDR3aa: CASSISGTSGYEQYF

j_gene: TRBJ2-1
abundance: .
d_gene: .
v_gene: TRBV19
CDR3nt: TGTGCCAGTAGTATACCGTCCTACAATGAGCAGTTCTTC
CDR3aa: CASSIPSYNEQFF

j_gene: TRBJ2-1
abundance: .
d_gene: TRBD2
v_gene: TRBV28
CDR3nt: TGTGCCAGCAGTTTTGGGCTAGCGGAGAATGAGCAGTTCTTC
CDR3aa: CASSFGLAENEQFF

j_gene: TRBJ2-5
abundance: once
d_gene: .
v_gene: TRBV9
CDR3nt: TGTGCCAGCAGCGTAGTAGGCAGGGTCCAAGAGACCCAGTACTTC
CDR3aa: CASSVVGRVQETQYF

j_gene: TRBJ2-3
abundance: .
d_gene: .
v_gene: TRBV5-1
CDR3nt: TGCGCCAGCAGCTTGGTGCCTCACCCTAGGACAGTTGCCGATACGCAGTATTTT
CDR3aa: CASSLVPHPRTVADTQYF

j_gene: TRBJ2-7
abundance: .
d_gene: TRBD2
v_gene: TRBV19
CDR3nt: TGTGCCAGTAGTATAGGTAACCCGGGCGGGAGAAACGAGCAGTACTTC
CDR3aa: CASSIGNPGGRNEQYF

j_gene: TRBJ1-2
abundance: .
d_gene: .
v_gene: TRBV5-1
CDR3nt: TGCGCCAGCAGCCCTCTGGACTCGAACTATGGCTACACCTTC
CDR3aa: CASSPLDSNYGYTF

j_gene: TRBJ2-7
abundance: once
d_gene: TRBD1
v_gene: TRBV7-9
CDR3nt: TGTGCCAGCAGCCGACAGGGACAGGGCCAATACGAGCAGTACTTC
CDR3aa: CASSRQGQGQYEQYF

j_gene: TRBJ2-7
abundance: .
d_gene: TRBD2
v_gene: TRBV25-1
CDR3nt: TGTGCCAGAATAATCTCCTTAGCGGGAAACTCCTACGAGCAGTACTTC
CDR3aa: CARIISLAGNSYEQYF

j_gene: TRBJ2-7
abundance: .
d_gene: TRBD1
v_gene: TRBV6-6
CDR3nt: TGTGCCAGCAGTTCCCCGGGACAGAAACAGTACTTC
CDR3aa: CASSSPGQKQYF

j_gene: TRBJ2-7
abundance: .
d_gene: TRBD2
v_gene: TRBV28
CDR3nt: TGTGCCAGCAGTGTGGGACTAGCTGGGGGCGAGCAGTACTTC
CDR3aa: CASSVGLAGGEQYF

j_gene: TRBJ2-7
abundance: .
d_gene: TRBD1
v_gene: TRBV7-9
CDR3nt: TGTGCCAGCAGCTTGTGGGACAGCGACTACGAGCAGTACTTC
CDR3aa: CASSLWDSDYEQYF

j_gene: TRBJ2-1
abundance: .
d_gene: .
v_gene: TRBV18
CDR3nt: TGTGCCAGCTCACCGGGGCCGGACGGCGCCTACAATGAGCAGTTCTTC
CDR3aa: CASSPGPDGAYNEQFF

j_gene: TRBJ2-1
abundance: .
d_gene: .
v_gene: TRBV13
CDR3nt: TGTGCCAGCAGCACACATACAGGGCTGTTAAACGCGGCGGGTGAGCAGTTCTTC
CDR3aa: CASSTHTGLLNAAGEQFF

j_gene: TRBJ1-2
abundance: .
d_gene: .
v_gene: TRBV2
CDR3nt: TGTGCCAGCAGCGATACCCAGTATGGCTACACCTTC
CDR3aa: CASSDTQYGYTF